This T cell receptor (beta chain) was found in a study of T-cell reconstitution after alpha-beta-depleted transplantation in children. General study points: Newly made T cells mostly supplied T-cell counts and diversity one year after transplant.

The CDR3 has 14 amino acids. The germline V gene encodes CDR1 DFQATT and CDR2 SNEGSKA (reference sequence). V lost 1 base, J lost 8 bases, and 15 bases lay in between. A remark on this clonotype: Its target is unknown.

TCRbeta library construction was performed incorporating unique molecular identifiers. TCRdb reanalysed the PCR reads using MiXCR and keeps one entry per CDR3 protein. The sample lists hundreds of thousands of distinct CDR3 sequences, roughly 15% occurring once. Sequenced here: PBMCs, mostly from graft donor cells, sampled 360 days after TCRalphabeta/CD19-depleted stem cell transplant. The chain employs TRBV20-1 and TRBJ1-5, with unresolved D. The receptor's source is a male patient between 2 and 10 years old who had a stem cell transplant for acute lymphoblastic leukemia, so the T cells may come from the graft donor. Here the CDR3 DNA reads TGCAGTGCTAGAGTCAGCTGGGTCGGGGAGCCCCAGCATTTT. This sequence encodes CSARVSWVGEPQHF.